This T cell receptor beta chain was sequenced during a study of long-term antiretroviral therapy in people with HIV. Germline CDR1 and CDR2: SSHAT and FNYEAQ (reference sequence). This CDR3 has 15 amino acids. This clone has just a few counts. As yet, its antigen is unknown. One junction end disagrees with the germline gene, perhaps due to a read error. Overall study findings and caveats: Diversity increased after ART yet remained lower than in transplant donor controls.

HIV-positive participants all received treatment in the United States. Cryopreserved PBMC numbered roughly 0.85-11 million per sample before DNA extraction. At the survey level, the v3.0 immunoSEQ assay was run. Measured with immunoSEQ multiplex PCR; TCRdb has only the in-frame clones, and not every one. The table shows roughly 17,000 clones, with roughly four fifths occurring only once. This chain joins TRBV7-7 and TRBJ2-1; unclear D gene. Source: unsorted PBMCs, taken 0.3 years after starting antiretroviral therapy. The TCR was taken from a man between 18 and 35 years old with HIV. CDR3: CASSPNLGGGNEQFF. For the CDR3, the DNA is TGTGCTAGCAGCCCTAACCTTGGCGGTGGGAATGAGCAGTTCTTC.